The next 32 T cell receptor beta chains were all read from a single sample in a study of T cell changes during pregnancy in multiple sclerosis. The method was immunoSEQ multiplex PCR; TCRdb's version includes in-frame clones alone and lacks a portion of them. The data show 40,000 to 50,000 clones, with 94% seen just once and approximately 0.49% held by the top ten. This sample comprised CD4+ T cells from peripheral blood mononuclear cells, obtained in the first trimester of pregnancy. These receptor sequences come from a female donor with multiple sclerosis, enrolled in a pregnancy study.

The chain combines TRBV15 with TRBJ1-2; 8 nucleotides match TRBD1. Trimming cost V 0 bases and J 5 bases; bases outside gene matches: 5. From germline, CDR1 is LNHNV and CDR2 YYDKDF (reference sequence). There are 15 residues in the CDR3. CDR3 amino acids: CATSRDPGQGYGYTF. CDR3 bases: TGTGCCACCAGCAGAGACCCCGGACAGGGATATGGCTACACCTTC.

Turning to this clone: At one of its ends the junction is not consistent with the germline gene, which may arise from a read error. The V and J genes are TRBV7-7 and TRBJ2-2; D is unclear. This CDR3 region has 14 residues. CDR1 is SSHAT and CDR2 is FNYEAQ in the germline V gene (reference sequence). The CDR3: CASSSHEVTGELFF. In nucleotides, the CDR3 is TGTGCTAGCAGCTCCCACGAGGTAACCGGGGAGCTGTTTTTT.

This clone was recorded a few times. The CDR3 DNA reads TGTGCCAGCAGCGGGGACAGGCGTGGAAACACCATATATTTT. As protein: CASSGDRRGNTIYF. V gene TRBV7-9 combines with J gene TRBJ1-3; 8 bases align to TRBD1. The CDR3 is 14 amino acids. V was pared by 5 bases and J by 3 bases, with 3 bases of the junction left unmatched. Germline V gives CDR1 SEHNR, CDR2 FQNEAQ (reference sequence).

The V and J genes are TRBV11-3 and TRBJ1-2; possible D gene TRBD1, 6 bases. The germline V gene has CDR1 SGHNT and CDR2 YENEEA. The V and J ends lost 0 bases and 0 bases respectively, with 17 bases between them. The CDR3 is 18 residues long. DNA for the CDR3: TGTGCCAGCAGCTTAGATCTCACAACCGGACAGTCTAACTATGGCTACACCTTC. Residues: CASSLDLTTGQSNYGYTF.

The chain joins TRBV11-2 to TRBJ2-3, with 12 positions matching TRBD2. V lost 2 bases to trimming and J lost 0 bases; unmatched junction nucleotides: 3. Germline loops: CDR1 SGHAT, CDR2 FQNNGV. CDR3 length: 17 residues. This CDR3 is CASSLRTSGVSTDTQYF. In nucleotides, the CDR3 is TGTGCCAGCAGCTTAAGGACTAGCGGGGTCAGCACAGATACGCAGTATTTT.

The chain links TRBV19 to TRBJ1-3; D gene ambiguous. Germline lookup yields CDR1 LNHDA and CDR2 SQIVND (reference sequence). The CDR3 has 13 amino acids. V gave up 6 bases and J gave up 0 bases, with 6 bases separating them. In DNA form, the CDR3 reads TGTGCCAGTAGGGTGGCCTCTGGAAACACCATATATTTT. Its translation is CASRVASGNTIYF.

The chain joins TRBV5-1 to TRBJ1-2; 7 nucleotides agree with TRBD1. Looked up from germline, CDR1 is SGHRS and CDR2 is YFSETQ. V lost 0 bases and J lost 4; bases outside the gene matches: 6. This CDR3 is 15 amino acids long. CDR3 sequence reads: CASSLDGQALYGYTF. The CDR3 DNA reads TGCGCCAGCAGCTTGGACGGACAGGCTCTCTATGGCTACACCTTC.

In this sample, this clone turned up once. The chain uses TRBV7-2 and TRBJ1-2; D is uncertain. The CDR3 loop spans 14 amino acids. The germline V and J ends were trimmed by 0 bases and 4 bases, with 9 bases remaining between them. Germline assignment: CDR1 SGHTA and CDR2 FQGNSA. The CDR3 is CASSLAASLYGYTF. DNA of the CDR3: TGTGCCAGCAGCTTAGCCGCGAGTCTCTATGGCTACACCTTC.

The table lists this clone with a count of one. The rearrangement links TRBV15 to TRBJ1-6, with D perhaps matching TRBD1 (5 bases). Trimming took 5 bases from V and 10 from J, leaving 21 bases between them. CDR1 and CDR2 from the germline V gene are LNHNV and YYDKDF (reference sequence). The CDR3 runs to 16 residues. The CDR3 reads CATSPWRGRERSPLHF. The CDR3 DNA is TGTGCCACCAGCCCCTGGAGGGGCAGGGAGAGGTCACCCCTCCACTTT.

J is TRBJ2-2 and V is TRBV7-9; 8 nucleotides line up with TRBD2. V lost 8 bases to trimming and J lost 3 bases; unmatched junction nucleotides: 8. The CDR3 consists of 15 residues. Germline V gene lookup returns CDR1 SEHNR and CDR2 FQNEAQ (reference sequence). DNA for the CDR3: TGTGCCAGCGGGTCGGGGGGGCCGGACACCGGGGAGCTGTTTTTT. It is translated as CASGSGGPDTGELFF.

This clone appeared a few times. The chain has TRBV27 and TRBJ1-2; D might be TRBD1 (5 bases). Trimming shortened V by 2 bases and J by 3 bases, and 10 bases separated the two germline ends. Germline loops: CDR1 MNHEY, CDR2 SMNVEV (reference sequence). The CDR3 has 14 residues. This chain's CDR3 is CASSLRGLDYGYTF. Here the CDR3 DNA reads TGTGCCAGCAGTTTACGGGGGTTGGACTATGGCTACACCTTC.

The rearrangement joins TRBV5-5 to TRBJ1-4; the D is unclear. The V and J ends lost 3 bases and 4 bases respectively, with 13 bases between them. CDR3 length: 15 residues. CDR1 and CDR2 (germline): SGHKS, YYEKEE (reference sequence). CDR3 coding DNA: TGTGCCAGCAGCTCATTTAGCGCAGATAATGAAAAACTGTTTTTT. It codes for CASSSFSADNEKLFF.

The gene calls are TRBV4-1 and TRBJ2-1; TRBD2 aligns across 9 bases. Unmatched junction bases numbered 12, after V lost 3 bases and J lost 12 bases. Germline loops: CDR1 MGHRA, CDR2 YSYEKL. The CDR3 has 15 amino acids. The CDR3 sequence is CASSQSWTSELMQFF. The CDR3 DNA is TGCGCCAGCAGCCAGTCGTGGACTAGCGAGCTGATGCAGTTCTTC.

The CDR3 DNA follows: TGTGCCAGCAGCGGGGGATCTAGCGGGGGGGCCGGTGAGACCCAGTACTTC. It specifies CASSGGSSGGAGETQYF. The J gene is TRBJ2-5, the V gene TRBV2, with 12 bases matching TRBD2. The ends lost 6 bases at V and 5 bases at J; junction bases unmatched: 13. The CDR3 runs to 17 residues. Germline V lookup: CDR1 SNHLY, CDR2 FYNNEI.

The rearrangement joins TRBV5-1 to TRBJ2-2; 9 bases map to TRBD1. This CDR3 spans 15 amino acids. CDR1 and CDR2 from the germline V gene are SGHRS and YFSETQ. J was trimmed by 6 bases and V by 5 bases; bases with no gene match: 8. CDR3 DNA: TGCGCCAGCAGATTTTCGGGACAGGGACCCGGGGAGCTGTTTTTT. Translating gives CASRFSGQGPGELFF.

The chain combines TRBV18 with TRBJ2-1; 12 nucleotides align to TRBD1. CDR1 KGHSH and CDR2 LQKENI come from the germline V gene. V lost 0 bases to trimming and J lost 7 bases; unmatched junction nucleotides: 4. This CDR3 spans 16 amino acids. The CDR3 is CASSPPGQGAMNEQFF. CDR3 bases: TGTGCCAGCTCACCACCGGGACAGGGGGCTATGAATGAGCAGTTCTTC.

The chain couples TRBV28 to TRBJ1-6; possible D gene TRBD1, 6 bases. The ends were cut back, 6 bases at V and 7 bases at J, with 16 bases in the middle. The V gene's germline CDR1 is MDHEN and CDR2 SYDVKM. CDR3 length equals 15 residues. CDR3 in amino acids: CASRNGQYTNSPLHF. DNA for the CDR3: TGTGCCAGCAGAAACGGACAGTATACAAATTCACCCCTCCACTTT.

J is TRBJ1-2 and V is TRBV9, with 8 positions matching TRBD1. This CDR3 has 13 amino acids. V was clipped by 3 bases and J by 4 bases; unmatched bases: 2. Germline CDR1 SGDLS, CDR2 YYNGEE. CDR3 loop: CASSDGTGYGYTF. CDR3 in DNA: TGTGCCAGCAGCGACGGGACAGGCTATGGCTACACCTTC.

The chain uses TRBV6-6 and TRBJ2-1; TRBD1 agrees at 8 bases. Germline CDR1 reads MNHNY; CDR2 reads SVGAGI (reference sequence). J gave up 5 bases and V 7 bases, and 7 bases lay outside the gene matches. The CDR3 sequence is 14 residues long. The CDR3 nucleotides are TGTGCCAGCAAACCCGGGACAGGCAACAATGAGCAGTTCTTC. Amino acid sequence: CASKPGTGNNEQFF.

V usage is TRBV7-8 and J usage is TRBJ2-4, with D possibly matching TRBD1 (6 bases). Looked up from germline, CDR1 is SGHVS and CDR2 is FQNEAQ. The CDR3 covers 15 residues. The V end lost 1 base, the J end lost 0 bases, and 7 bases lay between the germline ends. As DNA, the CDR3 is TGTGCCAGCAGCTTAGGGACAGTAGCCAAAAACATTCAGTACTTC. Translated: CASSLGTVAKNIQYF.

The gene calls are TRBV10-2 and TRBJ2-1, with TRBD2 matching 13 bases. Germline V gene data show CDR1 as WSHSY and CDR2 as SAAADI. V trimming: 6 bases; J trimming: 9 bases; junction bases outside the gene matches: 5. CDR3 length: 14 residues. The CDR3 nucleotides read TGCGCCAGCAGCAGACTAGCGGGGGGATCTGAGCAGTTCTTC. Translation gives CASSRLAGGSEQFF.

The chain combines TRBV12-5 with TRBJ2-7; weak D call: TRBD1 (5 bases). Trimming took 7 bases from V and 7 from J, leaving 14 bases between them. The CDR3 is 12 amino acids. Germline CDR1 reads LGHNT; CDR2 reads FRNRAP. The CDR3 DNA sequence: TGTGCTAGTGCGATCAGGGTTGGGGAGCAGTACTTC. Its translation is CASAIRVGEQYF.

The chain recombines TRBV9 with TRBJ2-1, with 8 bases lining up with TRBD2. This CDR3 contains 15 residues. V shed 3 bases and J 2 bases; nucleotides not matched to a gene: 4. Germline V gene sequence: CDR1 SGDLS, CDR2 YYNGEE. The DNA for the CDR3 is TGTGCCAGCAGCGAAGCGGGGGACCCCTACAATGAGCAGTTCTTC. As protein: CASSEAGDPYNEQFF.

The rearrangement uses TRBV2 and TRBJ1-5, with 7 bases matching TRBD1. The CDR3 loop spans 12 amino acids. Trimming removed 9 bases from V and 3 bases from J; junction bases left unmatched: 2. Germline values: CDR1 SNHLY, CDR2 FYNNEI. CDR3 amino acids: CASGQVNQPQHF. The CDR3 nucleotides read TGTGCCAGTGGACAGGTCAATCAGCCCCAGCATTTT.

The chain is built from TRBV7-2 and TRBJ1-5; the match to TRBD1 covers 9 bases. The CDR3 loop spans 18 amino acids. Per the germline V gene, CDR1 is SGHTA and CDR2 is FQGNSA. Trimming removed 1 base from V and 0 bases from J; junction bases left unmatched: 7. This CDR3 reads CASSLVGGQGNSNQPQHF. In DNA, the CDR3 is TGTGCCAGCAGCTTAGTAGGGGGACAGGGAAATAGCAATCAGCCCCAGCATTTT.

The genes are TRBV5-5 and TRBJ2-2; TRBD2 might be the D (5 bases). The CDR3 is 15 amino acids. V was cut by 5 bases and J by 3 bases, with 14 bases left in between. The germline V gene encodes CDR1 SGHKS and CDR2 YYEKEE (reference sequence). The CDR3 DNA reads TGTGCCAGCAGTGCGGGTGCTAGGTACACCGGGGAGCTGTTTTTT. Amino acid sequence: CASSAGARYTGELFF.

The chain recombines TRBV25-1 with TRBJ2-1, with TRBD2 matching 8 bases. The CDR3 runs 18 residues. Germline CDR1 MGHDK, CDR2 SYGVNS. Germline trimming cut 10 bases from V and 5 bases from J; bases unmatched to any gene: 22. The CDR3 sequence: CANTNQMQWAGGNNEQFF. CDR3 nucleotide sequence: TGTGCCAACACAAACCAGATGCAGTGGGCGGGGGGAAACAATGAGCAGTTCTTC.

The rearrangement links TRBV6-5 to TRBJ1-5; D uncertain. Looked up from germline, CDR1 is MNHEY and CDR2 is SVGAGI. The CDR3 extends over 13 amino acids. V dropped 3 bases and J dropped 9 bases, with 12 bases sitting between them. The CDR3, as DNA: TGTGCCAGCAGTTATGGTCAGACATCGCCCCAGCATTTT. The encoded protein is CASSYGQTSPQHF.

This clone appeared once. The chain links TRBV6-1 to TRBJ1-1; D remains unclear. V was pared by 4 bases and J by 1 base, with 10 bases between. This CDR3 is built from 14 residues. Per the germline V gene, CDR1 is MNHNS and CDR2 is SASEGT. DNA for the CDR3: TGTGCCAGCAGTGTTAGGAGAACGAACACTGAAGCTTTCTTT. This sequence encodes CASSVRRTNTEAFF.

The genes are TRBV5-6 and TRBJ2-7, with D perhaps TRBD1 (6 bases). Trimming removed 0 bases from V and 4 bases from J, with 8 bases in between. Germline V lookup: CDR1 SGHDT, CDR2 YYEEEE. The CDR3 has 13 amino acids. This chain's CDR3 is CASSLAGVYEQYF. The CDR3 DNA reads as TGTGCCAGCAGCTTGGCAGGGGTTTACGAGCAGTACTTC.

This sequence joins TRBV30 and TRBJ1-2; a weak D match, TRBD1 (5 bases). This CDR3 comprises 12 residues. Looked up from germline, CDR1 is GTSNPN and CDR2 is SVGIG (reference sequence). The V end was cut by 3 bases, the J end by 5 bases, with 10 bases between. CDR3 region: CAWSPGLYGYTF. CDR3 DNA: TGTGCCTGGAGCCCAGGGCTGTATGGCTACACCTTC. The full variable domain, in which reference TRBV30 and TRBJ1-2 provide the parts outside the CDR3, is SQTIHQWPATLVQPVGSPLSLECTVEGTSNPNLYWYRQAAGRGLQLLFYSVGIGQISSEVPQNLSASRPQDRQFILSSKKLLLSDSGFYLCAWSPGLYGYTFGSGTRLTVV.

This chain connects TRBV6-5 to TRBJ1-2, with 11 bases lining up with TRBD1. Germline V gene sequence: CDR1 MNHEY, CDR2 SVGAGI. This CDR3 contains 15 residues. The V and J ends lost 7 bases and 4 bases, in that order; junction bases with no gene match: 8. DNA for the CDR3: TGTGCCAGCACACGGGACAGGGGGTCCCCCTATGGCTACACCTTC. It encodes CASTRDRGSPYGYTF.